The rows below give T cell receptor beta chains drawn from one sample of a study of cytotoxic CD8 clonotypes in ibrutinib-treated CLL. TCRdb's table, derived via immunoSEQ multiplex PCR, lists solely in-frame clones and lacks some. The sample shows over 45,000 clones, approximately 60% of them seen only once. Sequencing was performed on PBMCs, taken after 24 months of ibrutinib treatment. Receptor source: a human donor with chronic lymphocytic leukemia. Both conserved end residues are part of each CDR3. D genes are given only for firm matches. Not every row has a clone size; where given, it reads once, few, many or a size class.

CASRSGSGMWGTDTQYF	TGTGCCAGCCGTTCCGGTAGCGGGATGTGGGGCACAGATACGCAGTATTTT	few	TRBV2	TRBD2	TRBJ2-3
CASSPLDSSYEQYF	TGTGCCAGCAGCCCACTTGACAGCTCCTACGAGCAGTACTTC	-	TRBV7-6	-	TRBJ2-7
CASIAGPTVETQYF	TGTGCCAGCATTGCAGGCCCGACGGTGGAGACCCAGTACTTC	-	TRBV2	-	TRBJ2-5
CASSPSRGSGINYEQYF	TGTGCCAGCTCACCGAGTCGGGGTAGCGGGATAAACTACGAGCAGTACTTC	-	TRBV18	TRBD2	TRBJ2-7
CASSYSNGKMYEQYF	TGTGCCAGCAGTTACTCGAATGGAAAAATGTACGAGCAGTACTTC	-	TRBV6-5	-	TRBJ2-7
CAWSELFARGPSYEQYF	TGTGCCTGGAGTGAACTCTTTGCCCGGGGGCCGTCCTACGAGCAGTACTTC	-	TRBV30	-	TRBJ2-7
CASARGTTGANVLTF	TGTGCCAGCGCCAGGGGAACCACTGGGGCCAACGTCCTGACTTTC	once	TRBV6-4	-	TRBJ2-6
CASSLAPGVSGNTIYF	TGTGCCAGCAGCTTGGCCCCAGGCGTCTCTGGAAACACCATATATTTT	few	TRBV5-4	-	TRBJ1-3
CASSIHQGSGNTIYF	TGTGCCAGTAGTATACACCAGGGCTCTGGAAACACCATATATTTT	few	TRBV19	-	TRBJ1-3
CASSSRARSSSYNSPLHF	TGTGCCAGCAGCTCCAGGGCCCGCTCCAGCTCCTATAATTCACCCCTCCACTTT	few	TRBV11-2	-	TRBJ1-6
CSASQGAWTYEQYF	TGCAGCGCGTCACAGGGGGCTTGGACCTACGAGCAGTACTTC	-	TRBV29-1	TRBD1	TRBJ2-7
CASSFVRMGTDTQYF	TGTGCCAGCAGCTTCGTCAGGATGGGCACAGATACGCAGTATTTT	-	TRBV5-4	-	TRBJ2-3
CAWSSHRARDTQYF	TGTGCCTGGAGCAGCCACAGGGCCAGGGATACGCAGTATTTT	-	TRBV30	-	TRBJ2-3
CASRPQGSRYEQYF	TGTGCCAGCAGACCTCAGGGATCGAGATACGAGCAGTACTTC	-	TRBV28	-	TRBJ2-7
CASSPERQGKTEAFF	TGTGCCAGCTCACCGGAGAGACAGGGGAAAACTGAAGCTTTCTTT	few	TRBV18	TRBD1	TRBJ1-1
CASSPRGVGTGGINEQFF	TGTGCCAGTAGTCCCCGGGGGGTTGGGACAGGGGGCATCAATGAGCAGTTCTTC	-	TRBV19	TRBD1	TRBJ2-1
CASSSQGTGGPKTYGYTF	TGTGCCAGCAGCTCCCAAGGGACAGGGGGCCCAAAAACCTATGGCTACACCTTC	once	TRBV5-4	TRBD1	TRBJ1-2
CASSLEGQGVGIYNEQFF	TGTGCCAGCAGCTTAGAAGGACAGGGGGTAGGTATTTACAATGAGCAGTTCTTC	once	TRBV11-2	TRBD1	TRBJ2-1
CSVDSPDYGYTF	TGCAGCGTTGACAGTCCAGACTATGGCTACACCTTC	few	TRBV29-1	-	TRBJ1-2
CASSSYRGLTSGRAVDEQFF	TGTGCCAGCAGTTCTTACAGGGGTTTGACTAGCGGGAGGGCAGTGGATGAGCAGTTCTTC	-	TRBV28	TRBD2	TRBJ2-1
CASSWVADNQPQHF	TGTGCCAGCAGTTGGGTGGCAGACAATCAGCCCCAGCATTTT	few	TRBV28	-	TRBJ1-5
CASSDARGWSQPQHF	TGTGCCAGCAGTGACGCCAGGGGCTGGAGTCAGCCCCAGCATTTT	many	TRBV2	-	TRBJ1-5
CASSSFEDSIYEQYF	TGTGCCAGCAGTTCCTTCGAGGACAGCATCTACGAGCAGTACTTC	-	TRBV27	-	TRBJ2-7
CASSPNVDRANNQPQHF	TGCGCCAGCAGCCCCAATGTCGACAGGGCAAACAATCAGCCCCAGCATTTT	-	TRBV4-1	TRBD1	TRBJ1-5
CASSGQTYEQYF	TGTGCCAGCTCGGGACAGACCTACGAGCAGTACTTC	many	TRBV6-5	TRBD1	TRBJ2-7
CASSYGAGRTEAFF	TGTGCCAGCAGTTACGGGGCGGGACGGACTGAAGCTTTCTTT	many	TRBV6-5	-	TRBJ1-1
CATASSGGAGNTGELFF	TGTGCCACCGCCTCTAGCGGGGGGGCCGGGAACACCGGGGAGCTGTTTTTT	many	TRBV19	TRBD2	TRBJ2-2
CASSVGGRGTGELFF	TGTGCCAGCAGCGTAGGAGGGAGAGGGACCGGGGAGCTGTTTTTT	-	TRBV9	-	TRBJ2-2